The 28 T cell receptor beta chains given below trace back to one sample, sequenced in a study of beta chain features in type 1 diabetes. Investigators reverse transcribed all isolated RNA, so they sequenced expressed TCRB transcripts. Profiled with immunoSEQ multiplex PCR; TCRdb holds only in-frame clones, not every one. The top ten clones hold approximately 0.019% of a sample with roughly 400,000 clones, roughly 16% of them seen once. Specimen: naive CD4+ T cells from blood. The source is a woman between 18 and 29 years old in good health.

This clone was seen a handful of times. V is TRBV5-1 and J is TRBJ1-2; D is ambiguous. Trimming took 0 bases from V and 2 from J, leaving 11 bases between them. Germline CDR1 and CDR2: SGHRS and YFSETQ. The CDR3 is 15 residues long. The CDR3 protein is CASSLVSAVNYGYTF. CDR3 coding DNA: TGCGCCAGCAGCTTGGTATCGGCGGTGAACTATGGCTACACCTTC.

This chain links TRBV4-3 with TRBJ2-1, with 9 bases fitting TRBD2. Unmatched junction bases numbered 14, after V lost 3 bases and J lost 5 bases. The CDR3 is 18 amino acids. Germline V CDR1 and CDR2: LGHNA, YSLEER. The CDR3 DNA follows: TGCGCCAGCAGCCAGGGACTGACTAGCGGATATCAGAACAATGAGCAGTTCTTC. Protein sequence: CASSQGLTSGYQNNEQFF.

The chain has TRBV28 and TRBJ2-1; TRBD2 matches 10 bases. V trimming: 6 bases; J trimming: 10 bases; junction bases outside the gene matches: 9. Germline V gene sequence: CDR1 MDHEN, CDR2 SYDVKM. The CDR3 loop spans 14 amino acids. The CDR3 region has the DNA TGTGCCAGCAGAGCTAGCGGGAGCACTCGAGAGCAGTTCTTC. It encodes CASRASGSTREQFF.

CDR3 nucleotide sequence: TGCGCCAGCAGCCAAGAGCTGACTAGCGGGCATTCCCTCGGACACGAGCAGTACTTC. Its translation: CASSQELTSGHSLGHEQYF. The rearrangement joins TRBV4-3 to TRBJ2-7; 10 bases line up with TRBD2. Per germline, CDR1 LGHNA and CDR2 YSLEER. This CDR3 is 19 amino acids long. The V gene end was trimmed by 0 bases and the J gene end by 5 bases; junction bases not matched to a gene: 16.

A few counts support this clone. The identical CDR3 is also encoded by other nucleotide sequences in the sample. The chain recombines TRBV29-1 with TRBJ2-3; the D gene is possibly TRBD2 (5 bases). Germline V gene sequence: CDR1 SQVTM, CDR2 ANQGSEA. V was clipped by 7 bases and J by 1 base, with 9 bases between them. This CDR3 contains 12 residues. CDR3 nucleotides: TGCAGCGCCGAGGGAGGCACAGATACGCAGTATTTT. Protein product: CSAEGGTDTQYF.

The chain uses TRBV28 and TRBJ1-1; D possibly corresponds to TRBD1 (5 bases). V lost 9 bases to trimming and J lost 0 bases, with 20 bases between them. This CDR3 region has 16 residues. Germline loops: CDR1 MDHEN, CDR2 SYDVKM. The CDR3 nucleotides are TGTGCCAGTCTTCCAATCCCGGACACCTTGAACACTGAAGCTTTCTTT. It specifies CASLPIPDTLNTEAFF.

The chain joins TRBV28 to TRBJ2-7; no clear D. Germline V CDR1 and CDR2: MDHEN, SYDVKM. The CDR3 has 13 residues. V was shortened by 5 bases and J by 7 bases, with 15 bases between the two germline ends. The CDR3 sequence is CASSVGRIEEQYF. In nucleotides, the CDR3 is TGTGCCAGCAGTGTGGGCAGAATAGAGGAGCAGTACTTC. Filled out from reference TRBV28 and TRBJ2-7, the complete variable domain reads DVKVTQSSRYLVKRTGEKVFLECVQDMDHENMFWYRQDPGLGLRLIYFSYDVKMKEKGDIPEGYSVSREKKERFSLILESASTNQTSMYLCASSVGRIEEQYFGPGTRLTVT.

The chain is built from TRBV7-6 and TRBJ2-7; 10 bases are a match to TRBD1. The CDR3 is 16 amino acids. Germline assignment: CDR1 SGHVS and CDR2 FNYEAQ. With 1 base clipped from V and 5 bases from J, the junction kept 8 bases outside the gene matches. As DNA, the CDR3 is TGTGCCAGCAGCTTAGGGGCGGGACAGGGGTTCAACGAGCAGTACTTC. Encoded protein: CASSLGAGQGFNEQYF.

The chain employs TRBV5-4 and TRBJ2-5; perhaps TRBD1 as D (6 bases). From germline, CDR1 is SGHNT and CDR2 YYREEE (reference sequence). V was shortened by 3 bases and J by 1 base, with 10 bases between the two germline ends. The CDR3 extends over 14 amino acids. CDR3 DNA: TGTGCCAGCAGCTCCGGGACAACCCAAGAGACCCAGTACTTC. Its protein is CASSSGTTQETQYF.

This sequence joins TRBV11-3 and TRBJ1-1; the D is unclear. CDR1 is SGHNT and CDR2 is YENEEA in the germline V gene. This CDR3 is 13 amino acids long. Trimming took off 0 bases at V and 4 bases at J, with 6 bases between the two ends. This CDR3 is CASSLEGGTEAFF. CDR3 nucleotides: TGTGCCAGCAGCTTAGAGGGAGGCACTGAAGCTTTCTTT.

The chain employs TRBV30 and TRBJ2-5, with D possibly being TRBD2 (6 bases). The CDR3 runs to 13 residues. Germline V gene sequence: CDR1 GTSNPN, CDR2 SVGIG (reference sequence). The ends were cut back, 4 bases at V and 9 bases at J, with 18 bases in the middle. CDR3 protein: CAWNYLDPGAQYF. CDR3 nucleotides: TGTGCCTGGAACTACTTAGACCCGGGAGCCCAGTACTTC.

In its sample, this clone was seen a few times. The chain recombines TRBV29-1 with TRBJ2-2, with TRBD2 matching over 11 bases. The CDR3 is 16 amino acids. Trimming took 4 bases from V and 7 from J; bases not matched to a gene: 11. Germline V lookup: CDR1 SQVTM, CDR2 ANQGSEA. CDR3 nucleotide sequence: TGCAGCGTTGTTAGCGGGAGGGCCACGGTTGGCGGGGAGCTGTTTTTT. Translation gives CSVVSGRATVGGELFF.

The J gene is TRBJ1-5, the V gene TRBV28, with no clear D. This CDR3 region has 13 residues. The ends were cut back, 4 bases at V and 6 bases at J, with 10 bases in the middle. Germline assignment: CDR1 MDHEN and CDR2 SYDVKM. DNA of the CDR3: TGTGCCAGCAGTTCGAGGGTGGGTCAGCCCCAGCATTTT. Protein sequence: CASSSRVGQPQHF.

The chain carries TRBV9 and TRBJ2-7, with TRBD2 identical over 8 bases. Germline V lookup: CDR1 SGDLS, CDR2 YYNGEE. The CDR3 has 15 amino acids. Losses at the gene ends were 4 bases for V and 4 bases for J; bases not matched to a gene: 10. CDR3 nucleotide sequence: TGTGCCAGCAGCCCGAGCGGGAGTGGACTGTACGAGCAGTACTTC. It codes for CASSPSGSGLYEQYF.

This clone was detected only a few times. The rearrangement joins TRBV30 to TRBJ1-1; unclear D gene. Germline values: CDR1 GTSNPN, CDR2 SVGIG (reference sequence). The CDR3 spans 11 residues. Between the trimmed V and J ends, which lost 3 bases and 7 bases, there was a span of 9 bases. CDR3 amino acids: CAWRTGVEAFF. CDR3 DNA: TGTGCCTGGAGGACGGGAGTTGAAGCTTTCTTT.

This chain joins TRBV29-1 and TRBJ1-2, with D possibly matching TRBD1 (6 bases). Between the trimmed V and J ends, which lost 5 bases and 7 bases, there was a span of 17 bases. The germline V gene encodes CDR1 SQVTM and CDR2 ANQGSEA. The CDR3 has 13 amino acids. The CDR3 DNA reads TGCAGCGTTAATAGACTGGGGGCGGGTGGCTACACCTTC. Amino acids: CSVNRLGAGGYTF.

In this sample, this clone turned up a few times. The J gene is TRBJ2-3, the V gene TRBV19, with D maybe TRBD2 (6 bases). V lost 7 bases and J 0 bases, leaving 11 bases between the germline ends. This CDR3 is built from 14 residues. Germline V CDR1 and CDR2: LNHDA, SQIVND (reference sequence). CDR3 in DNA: TGTGCCAGTACCCCCGGGACTAGCACAGATACGCAGTATTTT. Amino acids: CASTPGTSTDTQYF.

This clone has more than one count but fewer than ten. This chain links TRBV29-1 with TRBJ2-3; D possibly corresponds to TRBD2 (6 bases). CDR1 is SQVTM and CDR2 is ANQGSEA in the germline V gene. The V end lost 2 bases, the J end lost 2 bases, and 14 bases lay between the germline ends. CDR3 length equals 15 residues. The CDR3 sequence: CSVEKGGTYTDTQYF. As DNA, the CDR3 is TGCAGCGTTGAAAAAGGAGGGACGTACACAGATACGCAGTATTTT.

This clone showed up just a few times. The CDR3 DNA follows: TGTGCCAGCAGTGTCGGACAGGGCAATCAGCCCCAGCATTTT. Translated: CASSVGQGNQPQHF. J is TRBJ1-5 and V is TRBV28; 7 bases are shared with TRBD1. The CDR3 runs 14 residues. After removal of 5 bases from V and 2 bases from J, the junction contained 3 bases not matched to a gene. CDR1 and CDR2 from the germline V gene are MDHEN and SYDVKM.

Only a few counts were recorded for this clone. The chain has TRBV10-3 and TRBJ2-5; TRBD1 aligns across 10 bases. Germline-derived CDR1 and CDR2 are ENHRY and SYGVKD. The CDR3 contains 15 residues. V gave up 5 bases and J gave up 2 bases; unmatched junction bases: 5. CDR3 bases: TGTGCCATCAGTTTCTCGGACAGGGGGCAAGAGACCCAGTACTTC. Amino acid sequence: CAISFSDRGQETQYF.

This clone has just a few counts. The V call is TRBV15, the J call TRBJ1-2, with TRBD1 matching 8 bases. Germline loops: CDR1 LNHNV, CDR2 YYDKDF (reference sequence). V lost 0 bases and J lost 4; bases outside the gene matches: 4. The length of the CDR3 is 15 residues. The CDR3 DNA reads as TGTGCCACCAGCAGAGATAGGGACAGGTCCTATGGCTACACCTTC. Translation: CATSRDRDRSYGYTF. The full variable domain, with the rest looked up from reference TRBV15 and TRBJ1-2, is DAMVIQNPRYQVTQFGKPVTLSCSQTLNHNVMYWYQQKSSQAPKLLFHYYDKDFNNEADTPDNFQSRRPNTSFCFLDIRSPGLGDTAMYLCATSRDRDRSYGYTFGSGTRLTVV.

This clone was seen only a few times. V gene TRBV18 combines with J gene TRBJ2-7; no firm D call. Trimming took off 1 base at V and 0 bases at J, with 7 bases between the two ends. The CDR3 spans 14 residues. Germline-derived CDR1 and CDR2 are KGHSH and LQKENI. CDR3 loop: CASSPRSVSYEQYF. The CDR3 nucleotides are TGTGCCAGCTCACCACGCTCAGTCTCCTACGAGCAGTACTTC. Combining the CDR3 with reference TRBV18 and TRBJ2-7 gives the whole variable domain NAGVMQNPRHLVRRRGQEARLRCSPMKGHSHVYWYRQLPEEGLKFMVYLQKENIIDESGMPKERFSAEFPKEGPSILRIQQVVRGDSAAYFCASSPRSVSYEQYFGPGTRLTVT.

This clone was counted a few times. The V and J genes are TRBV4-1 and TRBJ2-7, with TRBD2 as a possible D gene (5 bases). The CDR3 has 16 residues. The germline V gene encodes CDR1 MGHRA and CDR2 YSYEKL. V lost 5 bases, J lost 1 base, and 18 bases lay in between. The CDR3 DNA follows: TGCGCCAGCAGCTCCCGGCTCGGGATGACATCCTACGAGCAGTACTTC. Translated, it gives CASSSRLGMTSYEQYF.

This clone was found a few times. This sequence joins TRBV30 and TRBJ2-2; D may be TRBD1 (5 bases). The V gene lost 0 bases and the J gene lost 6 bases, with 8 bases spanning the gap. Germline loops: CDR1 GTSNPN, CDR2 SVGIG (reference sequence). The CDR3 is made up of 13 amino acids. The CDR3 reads CAWSVWGAGELFF. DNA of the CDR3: TGTGCCTGGAGTGTTTGGGGCGCCGGGGAGCTGTTTTTT.

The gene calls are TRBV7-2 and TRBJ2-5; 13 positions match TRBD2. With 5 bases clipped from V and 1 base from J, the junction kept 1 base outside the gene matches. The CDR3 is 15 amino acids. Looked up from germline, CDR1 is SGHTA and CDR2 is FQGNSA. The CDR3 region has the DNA TGTGCCAGCAGCGGGACTAGCGGGGTCCAAGAGACCCAGTACTTC. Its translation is CASSGTSGVQETQYF.

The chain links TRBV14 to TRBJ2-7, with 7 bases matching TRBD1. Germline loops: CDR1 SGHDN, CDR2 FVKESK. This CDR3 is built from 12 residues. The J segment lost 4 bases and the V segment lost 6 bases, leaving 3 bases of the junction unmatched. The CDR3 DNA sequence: TGTGCCAGCAGACAACAGGGGTACGAGCAGTACTTC. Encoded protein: CASRQQGYEQYF. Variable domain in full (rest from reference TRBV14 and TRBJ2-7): EAGVTQFPSHSVIEKGQTVTLRCDPISGHDNLYWYRRVMGKEIKFLLHFVKESKQDESGMPNNRFLAERTGGTYSTLKVQPAELEDSGVYFCASRQQGYEQYFGPGTRLTVT.

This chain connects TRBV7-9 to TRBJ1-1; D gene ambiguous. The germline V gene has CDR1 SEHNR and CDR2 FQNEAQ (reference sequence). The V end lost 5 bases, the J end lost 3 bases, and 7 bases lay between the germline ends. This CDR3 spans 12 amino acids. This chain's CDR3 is CASSREYTEAFF. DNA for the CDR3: TGTGCCAGCAGCCGGGAGTACACTGAAGCTTTCTTT. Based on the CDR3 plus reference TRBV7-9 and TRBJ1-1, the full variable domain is DTGVSQNPRHKITKRGQNVTFRCDPISEHNRLYWYRQTLGQGPEFLTYFQNEAQLEKSRLLSDRFSAERPKGSFSTLEIQRTEQGDSAMYLCASSREYTEAFFGQGTRLTVV.

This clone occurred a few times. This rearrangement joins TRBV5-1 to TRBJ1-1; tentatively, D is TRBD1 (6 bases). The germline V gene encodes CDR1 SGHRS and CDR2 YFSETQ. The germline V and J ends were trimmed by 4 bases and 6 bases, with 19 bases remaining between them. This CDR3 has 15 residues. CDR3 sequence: CASSRGSTGEPEAFF. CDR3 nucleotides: TGCGCCAGCAGCCGGGGTTCGACAGGCGAACCTGAAGCTTTCTTT.